This T cell receptor beta chain was retrieved from a study of T cells in Graves' hyperthyroidism and ophthalmopathy. Ten or more counts support this clonotype. V was cut by 0 bases and J by 4 bases, with 7 bases left in between. From germline, CDR1 is SGHAT and CDR2 FQNNGV. There are 14 residues in the CDR3. Amplification targeted TCR beta CDR3 regions from RNA transcripts. A first-round RT-PCR of the TCR CDR3 used the HTBI primer set. Each CDR3 protein gets one entry after TCRdb re-called the multiplex PCR reads with MiXCR. The sample has about 290,000 distinct CDR3 sequences, around 17% seen once; the top ten hold around a third.

The specimen was blood. This clonotype was obtained from a man aged 25 to 40 with Graves' hyperthyroidism. This rearrangement joins TRBV11-2 to TRBJ2-1, with D unresolved. The CDR3 protein is CASSLEPEYNEQFF. The DNA for the CDR3 is TGTGCCAGCAGCTTAGAACCGGAGTACAATGAGCAGTTCTTC.